Presented here are 15 T cell receptor beta chains from one specimen sequenced in a study of Ad26.COV2.S vaccination and SARS-CoV-2 variants (dated by TCRdb to about 2021). Library construction relied on the immunoSEQ multiplex PCR assay. TCRdb mirrors the immuneACCESS table, restricted to in-frame sequences. Some clones are absent from its copies; in checked studies, under half trace to an unresolved V gene, and the reason for the others is unknown. This sample comprises more than 300,000 clones, about 87% of them detected only once. The ten biggest clones cover roughly 6% of the sample. The treatment or condition label corresponds to: over 15 received Ad26.COV2.S at low or high dose, single or two shots; about 5 received placebo; per-sample allocation not given. For vaccine and placebo recipients, the sequenced repertoires came from samples collected on day 63 after the first injection. The material was peripheral blood, obtained in a trial of Ad26.COV2.S vaccine versus placebo. The source of these receptors is a person aged 18-60 years who received the Ad26.COV2.S COVID-19 vaccine or a placebo.

The J gene is TRBJ1-5, the V gene TRBV27; 9 bases align to TRBD1. The V gene's germline CDR1 is MNHEY and CDR2 SMNVEV (reference sequence). With V trimmed by 0 bases and J by 3 bases, 9 bases remained unmatched. The CDR3 extends over 18 amino acids. The CDR3 region is CASSLSPAQGAINQPQHF. CDR3 DNA sequence: TGTGCCAGCAGTTTATCACCGGCACAGGGGGCGATCAATCAGCCCCAGCATTTT.

This chain connects TRBV4-3 to TRBJ2-1; TRBD2 matches at 8 bases. Unmatched junction bases numbered 12, after V lost 0 bases and J lost 8 bases. Germline V CDR1 and CDR2: LGHNA, YSLEER. CDR3 size: 17 residues. CDR3 in amino acids: CASSQETGLGVTHEQFF. The CDR3 DNA is TGCGCCAGCAGCCAAGAGACGGGACTAGGAGTAACCCATGAGCAGTTCTTC.

The chain has TRBV7-7 and TRBJ2-3, with 11 bases lining up with TRBD2. Germline CDR1 SSHAT, CDR2 FNYEAQ (reference sequence). Trimming took 4 bases from V and 2 from J; bases not matched to a gene: 5. The CDR3 sequence is 16 residues long. CDR3 sequence: CASSSLLAGDTDTQYF. The CDR3, as DNA: TGTGCCAGCAGCTCCTTACTAGCGGGGGACACAGATACGCAGTATTTT.

V usage is TRBV2 and J usage is TRBJ2-5; no clear D. CDR3 length equals 12 residues. Germline V gives CDR1 SNHLY, CDR2 FYNNEI. Deletions cut 0 bases from V and 5 bases from J, with 4 bases between. CDR3 coding DNA: TGTGCCAGCAGTGAAGCGGGGGAGACCCAGTACTTC. Encoded protein: CASSEAGETQYF.

V usage is TRBV29-1 and J usage is TRBJ1-1; D possibly corresponds to TRBD1 (6 bases). The CDR3 is 12 amino acids. Germline V lookup: CDR1 SQVTM, CDR2 ANQGSEA. Trimming shortened V by 7 bases and J by 1 base, and 10 bases separated the two germline ends. The CDR3 protein is CSATGPNTEAFF. CDR3 nucleotides: TGCAGCGCGACAGGACCGAACACTGAAGCTTTCTTT. Drawing the rest from reference TRBV29-1 and TRBJ1-1, the complete variable domain is SAVISQKPSRDICQRGTSLTIQCQVDSQVTMMFWYRQQPGQSLTLIATANQGSEATYESGFVIDKFPISRPNLTFSTLTVSNMSPEDSSIYLCSATGPNTEAFFGQGTRLTVV.

This clone was seen more than once but under ten times. This sequence joins TRBV28 and TRBJ1-2; D is undetermined. This CDR3 is built from 14 residues. V shed 5 bases and J shed 0 bases, with 10 bases lying between them. Germline lookup yields CDR1 MDHEN and CDR2 SYDVKM. In nucleotides, the CDR3 is TGTGCCAGCAGTCAGAGAGGAGCTAACTATGGCTACACCTTC. This codes for CASSQRGANYGYTF.

This chain uses TRBV16 with TRBJ2-7; TRBD2 matches 7 bases. Germline assignment: CDR1 KGHSY and CDR2 FQNENV. Trimming removed 2 bases from V and 6 bases from J; junction bases left unmatched: 7. The CDR3 runs 14 residues. The CDR3 DNA reads as TGTGCCAGCAGCCAAGCCGGCGGGGGACGCGAGCAGTACTTC. This sequence encodes CASSQAGGGREQYF.

This sequence joins TRBV6-5 and TRBJ2-7; unclear D gene. The CDR3 is 13 residues long. Germline loops: CDR1 MNHEY, CDR2 SVGAGI. V was shortened by 2 bases and J by 4 bases, with 9 bases between the two germline ends. CDR3 amino acids: CASSYRQKYEQYF. The CDR3 nucleotides are TGTGCCAGCAGTTACAGGCAGAAGTACGAGCAGTACTTC.

This sequence joins TRBV11-3 and TRBJ2-1; the D is unclear. Germline CDR1 SGHNT, CDR2 YENEEA. This CDR3 region has 15 residues. V was trimmed by 5 bases and J by 0 bases, leaving 11 bases between them. The CDR3 reads CASSRLLSSYNEQFF. In DNA form, the CDR3 reads TGTGCCAGCAGCCGTTTACTGAGCTCCTACAATGAGCAGTTCTTC.

V and J are TRBV29-1 and TRBJ1-6; weak D call: TRBD1 (6 bases). The V end was cut by 5 bases, the J end by 10 bases, with 15 bases between. This CDR3 is built from 13 residues. Germline-derived CDR1 and CDR2 are SQVTM and ANQGSEA. CDR3 bases: TGCAGCGTTATGGAGGCAGGGGAATCACCCCTCCACTTT. It translates to CSVMEAGESPLHF. The full variable domain, completed using reference TRBV29-1 and TRBJ1-6, is SAVISQKPSRDICQRGTSLTIQCQVDSQVTMMFWYRQQPGQSLTLIATANQGSEATYESGFVIDKFPISRPNLTFSTLTVSNMSPEDSSIYLCSVMEAGESPLHFGNGTRLTVT.

This chain links TRBV28 with TRBJ2-7; D possibly corresponds to TRBD1 (5 bases). Trimming took off 3 bases at V and 0 bases at J, with 15 bases between the two ends. CDR1 MDHEN and CDR2 SYDVKM come from the germline V gene. The CDR3 has 16 residues. The CDR3 loop is CASSLSTDTLSYEQYF. For the CDR3, the DNA is TGTGCCAGCAGTTTGTCGACAGATACCCTCTCCTACGAGCAGTACTTC.

This chain joins TRBV15 and TRBJ2-6; D gene ambiguous. There are 15 residues in the CDR3. V was trimmed by 0 bases and J by 0 bases, leaving 3 bases between them. The germline V gene encodes CDR1 LNHNV and CDR2 YYDKDF (reference sequence). The CDR3 nucleotides read TGTGCCACCAGCAGAGAAAGCTCTGGGGCCAACGTCCTGACTTTC. It specifies CATSRESSGANVLTF.

For the CDR3, the DNA is TGTGCCAGCAGCCAAAATCCCAAGACAGGGTTCAATAGAGTGAACACTGAAGCTTTCTTT. This sequence encodes CASSQNPKTGFNRVNTEAFF. The rearrangement joins TRBV7-3 to TRBJ1-1, with 7 bases lining up with TRBD1. Germline-derived CDR1 and CDR2 are SGHTA and FQGTGA. The CDR3 totals 20 residues. V trimming: 5 bases; J trimming: 0 bases; junction bases outside the gene matches: 21. Combining the CDR3 with reference TRBV7-3 and TRBJ1-1 gives the whole variable domain GAGVSQTPSNKVTEKGKYVELRCDPISGHTALYWYRQSLGQGPEFLIYFQGTGAADDSGLPNDRFFAVRPEGSVSTLKIQRTERGDSAVYLCASSQNPKTGFNRVNTEAFFGQGTRLTVV.

V is TRBV27 and J is TRBJ1-2; TRBD1 matches 8 bases. Germline values: CDR1 MNHEY, CDR2 SMNVEV (reference sequence). The J segment lost 4 bases and the V segment lost 6 bases, leaving 10 bases of the junction unmatched. The CDR3 spans 15 residues. This CDR3 reads CASSPLDRGSYGYTF. CDR3 sequence (DNA): TGTGCCAGCAGCCCCTTAGACAGGGGAAGCTATGGCTACACCTTC.

The chain uses TRBV11-3 and TRBJ2-5; D is possibly TRBD2 (6 bases). The CDR3 spans 14 residues. From germline, CDR1 is SGHNT and CDR2 YENEEA. Deletions cut 3 bases from V and 5 bases from J, with 13 bases between. The CDR3 region has the DNA TGTGCCAGCAGCTTCAATGCGGGGACGGAGACCCAGTACTTC. Protein: CASSFNAGTETQYF. The entire variable domain, with the rest obtained from reference TRBV11-3 and TRBJ2-5, is as follows: EAGVVQSPRYKIIEKKQPVAFWCNPISGHNTLYWYLQNLGQGPELLIRYENEEAVDDSQLPKDRFSAERLKGVDSTLKIQPAELGDSAVYLCASSFNAGTETQYFGPGTRLLVL.